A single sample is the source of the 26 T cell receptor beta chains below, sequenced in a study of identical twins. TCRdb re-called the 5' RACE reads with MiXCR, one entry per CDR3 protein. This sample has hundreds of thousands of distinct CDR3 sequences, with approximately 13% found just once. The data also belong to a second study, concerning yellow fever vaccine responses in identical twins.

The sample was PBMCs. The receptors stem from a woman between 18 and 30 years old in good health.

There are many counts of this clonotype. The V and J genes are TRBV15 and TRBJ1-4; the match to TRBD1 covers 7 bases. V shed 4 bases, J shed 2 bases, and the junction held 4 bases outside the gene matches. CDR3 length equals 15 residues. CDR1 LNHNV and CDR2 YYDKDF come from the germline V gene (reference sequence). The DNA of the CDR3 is TGTGCCACCAGCACCGAGGGGGCGACTAATGAAAAACTGTTTTTT. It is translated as CATSTEGATNEKLFF.

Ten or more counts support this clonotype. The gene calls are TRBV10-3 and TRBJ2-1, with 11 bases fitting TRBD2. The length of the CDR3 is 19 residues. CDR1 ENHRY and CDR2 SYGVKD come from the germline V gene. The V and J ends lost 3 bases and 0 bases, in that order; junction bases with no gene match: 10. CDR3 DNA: TGTGCCATCAGTGATGTTACTAGCGGGAGTTACTACTCCTACAATGAGCAGTTCTTC. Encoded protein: CAISDVTSGSYYSYNEQFF.

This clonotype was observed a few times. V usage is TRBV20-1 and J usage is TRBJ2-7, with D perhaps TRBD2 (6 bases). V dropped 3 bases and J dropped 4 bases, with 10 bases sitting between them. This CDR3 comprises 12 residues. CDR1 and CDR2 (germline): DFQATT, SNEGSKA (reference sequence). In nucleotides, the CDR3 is TGCAGTGCTAGTTGGGGGGATTACGAGCAGTACTTC. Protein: CSASWGDYEQYF.

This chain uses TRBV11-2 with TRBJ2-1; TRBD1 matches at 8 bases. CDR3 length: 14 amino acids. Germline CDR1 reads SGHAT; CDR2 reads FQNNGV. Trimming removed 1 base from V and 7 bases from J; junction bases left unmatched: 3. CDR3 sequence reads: CASSLGRTGNEQFF. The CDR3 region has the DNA TGTGCCAGCAGCTTAGGGCGGACAGGGAATGAGCAGTTCTTC.

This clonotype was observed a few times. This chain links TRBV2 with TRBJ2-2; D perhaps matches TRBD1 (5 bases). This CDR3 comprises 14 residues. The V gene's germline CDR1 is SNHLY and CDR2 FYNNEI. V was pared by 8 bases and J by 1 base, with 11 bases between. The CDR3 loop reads CASRTRGNTGELFF. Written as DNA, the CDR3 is TGTGCCAGCCGGACAAGGGGGAACACCGGGGAGCTGTTTTTT.

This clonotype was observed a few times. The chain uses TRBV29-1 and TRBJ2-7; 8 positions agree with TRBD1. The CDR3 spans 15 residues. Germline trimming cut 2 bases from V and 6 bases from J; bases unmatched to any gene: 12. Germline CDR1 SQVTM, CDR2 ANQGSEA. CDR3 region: CSVEFLRQGTREQYF. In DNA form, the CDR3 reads TGCAGCGTTGAATTCCTCAGACAGGGGACCCGCGAGCAGTACTTC.

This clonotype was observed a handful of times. The CDR3 is CASSSDRDETQYF. CDR3 bases: TGCGCCAGCTCATCGGACAGGGATGAGACCCAGTACTTC. The genes are TRBV5-1 and TRBJ2-5; 8 bases fit TRBD1. The CDR3 sequence is 13 residues long. Germline CDR1 SGHRS, CDR2 YFSETQ. The V and J ends lost 7 bases and 5 bases, in that order; junction bases with no gene match: 7. The full variable domain, with the rest looked up from reference TRBV5-1 and TRBJ2-5, is KAGVTQTPRYLIKTRGQQVTLSCSPISGHRSVSWYQQTPGQGLQFLFEYFSETQRNKGNFPGRFSGRQFSNSRSEMNVSTLELGDSALYLCASSSDRDETQYFGPGTRLLVL.

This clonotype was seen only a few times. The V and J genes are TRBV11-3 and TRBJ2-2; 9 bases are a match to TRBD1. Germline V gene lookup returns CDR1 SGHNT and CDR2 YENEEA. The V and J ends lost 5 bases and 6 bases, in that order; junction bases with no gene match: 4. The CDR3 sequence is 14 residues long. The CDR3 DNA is TGTGCCAGCAGCCCCAGACAGGGGGCCGGGGAGCTGTTTTTT. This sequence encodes CASSPRQGAGELFF.

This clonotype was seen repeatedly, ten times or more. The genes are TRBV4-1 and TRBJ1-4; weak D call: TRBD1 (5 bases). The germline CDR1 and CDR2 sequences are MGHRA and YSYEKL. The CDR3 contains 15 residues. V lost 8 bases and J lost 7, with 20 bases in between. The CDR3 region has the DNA TGCGCCAGCCGAATCCTGGCGGGGGTTAGTGAAAAACTGTTTTTT. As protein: CASRILAGVSEKLFF.

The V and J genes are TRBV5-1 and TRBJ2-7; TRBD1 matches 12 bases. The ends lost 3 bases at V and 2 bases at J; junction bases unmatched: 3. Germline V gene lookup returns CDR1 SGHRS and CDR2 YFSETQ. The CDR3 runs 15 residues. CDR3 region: CASSSGTGGAYEQYV. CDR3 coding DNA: TGCGCCAGCAGCTCGGGGACAGGGGGCGCCTACGAGCAGTACGTC.

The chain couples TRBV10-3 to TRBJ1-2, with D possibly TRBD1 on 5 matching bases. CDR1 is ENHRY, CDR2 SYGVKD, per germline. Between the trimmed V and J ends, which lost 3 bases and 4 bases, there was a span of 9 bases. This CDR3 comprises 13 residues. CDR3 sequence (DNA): TGTGCCATCAGTGACTCGACAGTCTATGGCTACACCTTC. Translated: CAISDSTVYGYTF.

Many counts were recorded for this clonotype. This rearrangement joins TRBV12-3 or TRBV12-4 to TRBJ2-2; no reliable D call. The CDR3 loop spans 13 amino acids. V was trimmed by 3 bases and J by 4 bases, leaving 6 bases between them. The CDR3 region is CASSFGFTGELFF. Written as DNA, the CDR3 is TGTGCCAGCAGTTTCGGATTCACCGGGGAGCTGTTTTTT.

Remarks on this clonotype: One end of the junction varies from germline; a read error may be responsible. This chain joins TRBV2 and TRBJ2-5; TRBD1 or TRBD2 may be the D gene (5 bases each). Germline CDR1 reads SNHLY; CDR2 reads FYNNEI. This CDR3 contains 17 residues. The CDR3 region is CASRRRSGTAPKETQCF. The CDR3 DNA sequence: TGTGCCAGCAGAAGAAGGTCCGGGACGGCGCCAAAAGAGACCCAGTGCTTC.

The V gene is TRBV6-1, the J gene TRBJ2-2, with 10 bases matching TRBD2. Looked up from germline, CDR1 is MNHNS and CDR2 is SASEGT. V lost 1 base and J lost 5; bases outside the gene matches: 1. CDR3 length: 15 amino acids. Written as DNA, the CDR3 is TGTGCCAGCAGTGAAGGGACTAGCGGAACCGGGGAGCTGTTTTTT. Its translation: CASSEGTSGTGELFF.

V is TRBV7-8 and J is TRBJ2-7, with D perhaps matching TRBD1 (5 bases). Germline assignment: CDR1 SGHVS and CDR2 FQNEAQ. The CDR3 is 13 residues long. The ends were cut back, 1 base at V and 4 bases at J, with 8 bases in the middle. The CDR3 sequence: CASSLGGQYEQYV. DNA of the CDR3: TGTGCCAGCAGCTTAGGGGGCCAATACGAGCAGTACGTC.

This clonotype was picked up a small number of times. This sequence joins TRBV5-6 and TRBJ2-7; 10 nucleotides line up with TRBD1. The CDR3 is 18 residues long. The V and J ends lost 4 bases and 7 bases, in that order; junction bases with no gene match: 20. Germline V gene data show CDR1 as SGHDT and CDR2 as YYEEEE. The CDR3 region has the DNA TGTGCCAGCAGCGCCCGGGACAGGGGAATTAAGTCCTCTGGGGAGCAGTACGTC. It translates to CASSARDRGIKSSGEQYV.

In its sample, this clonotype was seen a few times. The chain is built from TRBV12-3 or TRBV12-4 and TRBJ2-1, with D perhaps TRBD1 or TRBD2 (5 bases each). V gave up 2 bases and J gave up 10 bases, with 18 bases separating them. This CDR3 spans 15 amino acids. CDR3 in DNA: TGTGCCAGCAGTTTAAGGCCGGGGCTTTGGGTGGAGCAGTTCTTC. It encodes CASSLRPGLWVEQFF.

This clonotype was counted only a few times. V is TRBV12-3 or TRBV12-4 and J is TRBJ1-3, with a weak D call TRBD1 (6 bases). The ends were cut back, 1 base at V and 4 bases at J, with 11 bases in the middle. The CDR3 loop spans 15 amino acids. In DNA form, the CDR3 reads TGTGCCAGCAGTTTAGGCTTCGGGGGCGGAAACACCATATATTTT. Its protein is CASSLGFGGGNTIYF.

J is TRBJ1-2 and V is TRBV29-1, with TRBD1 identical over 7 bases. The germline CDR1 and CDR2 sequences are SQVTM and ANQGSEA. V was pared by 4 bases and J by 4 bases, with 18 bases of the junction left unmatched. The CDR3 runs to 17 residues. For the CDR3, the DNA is TGCAGCGTTGGGAGTTGGGGACAGAACACTGGGAGCTATGGCTACACCTTC. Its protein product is CSVGSWGQNTGSYGYTF.

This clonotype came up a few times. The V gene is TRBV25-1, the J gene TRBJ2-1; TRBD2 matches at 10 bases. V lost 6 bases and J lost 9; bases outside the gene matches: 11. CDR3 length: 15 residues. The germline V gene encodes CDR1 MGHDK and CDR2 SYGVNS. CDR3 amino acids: CASRPSGRAGGEQFF. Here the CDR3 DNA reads TGTGCCAGCAGACCAAGCGGGAGGGCCGGTGGTGAGCAGTTCTTC. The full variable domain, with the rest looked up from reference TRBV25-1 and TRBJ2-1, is EADIYQTPRYLVIGTGKKITLECSQTMGHDKMYWYQQDPGMELHLIHYSYGVNSTEKGDLSSESTVSRIRTEHFPLTLESARPSHTSQYLCASRPSGRAGGEQFFGPGTRLTVL.

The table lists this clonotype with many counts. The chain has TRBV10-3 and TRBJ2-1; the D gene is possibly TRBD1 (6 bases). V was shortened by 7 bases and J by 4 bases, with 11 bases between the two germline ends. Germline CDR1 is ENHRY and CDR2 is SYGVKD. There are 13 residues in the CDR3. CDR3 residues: CAIMSGVYNEQFF. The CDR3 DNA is TGTGCCATCATGTCAGGGGTGTACAATGAGCAGTTCTTC.

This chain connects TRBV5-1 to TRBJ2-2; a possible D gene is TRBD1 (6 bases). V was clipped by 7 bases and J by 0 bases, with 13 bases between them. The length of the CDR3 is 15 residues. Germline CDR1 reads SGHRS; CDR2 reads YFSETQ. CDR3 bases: TGCGCCAGCTCCCGTAGGACAGCGAACACCGGGGAGCTGTTTTTT. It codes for CASSRRTANTGELFF.

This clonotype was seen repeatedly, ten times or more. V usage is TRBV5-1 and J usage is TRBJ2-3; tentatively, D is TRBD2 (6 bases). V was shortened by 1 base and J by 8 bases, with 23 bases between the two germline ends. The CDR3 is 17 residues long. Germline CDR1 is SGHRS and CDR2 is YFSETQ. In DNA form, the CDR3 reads TGCGCCAGCAGCTTGTCCCTAGCGCAAGCCATCAAGACTACGCAGTATTTT. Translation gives CASSLSLAQAIKTTQYF.

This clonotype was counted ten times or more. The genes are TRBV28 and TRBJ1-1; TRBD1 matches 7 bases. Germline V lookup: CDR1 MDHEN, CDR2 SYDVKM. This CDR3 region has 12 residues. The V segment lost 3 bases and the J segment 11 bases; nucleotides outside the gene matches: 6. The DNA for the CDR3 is TGTGCCAGCAGTTTCCGACAGGGCTTGGCTTTCTTT. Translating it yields CASSFRQGLAFF.

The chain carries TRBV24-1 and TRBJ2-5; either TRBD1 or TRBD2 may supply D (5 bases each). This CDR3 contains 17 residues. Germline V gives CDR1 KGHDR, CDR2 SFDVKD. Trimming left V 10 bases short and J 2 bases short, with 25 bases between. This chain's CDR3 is CATSSGLLIGGQETQYF. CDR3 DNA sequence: TGTGCCACTTCTTCGGGGCTCCTAATAGGTGGGCAAGAGACCCAGTACTTC.

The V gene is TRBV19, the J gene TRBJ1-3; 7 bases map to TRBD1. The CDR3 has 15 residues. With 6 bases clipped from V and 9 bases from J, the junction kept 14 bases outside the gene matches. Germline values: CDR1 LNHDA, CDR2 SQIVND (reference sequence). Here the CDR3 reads CASSTSGGSLGTIYF. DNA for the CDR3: TGTGCCAGTAGCACGTCAGGGGGAAGTCTCGGCACCATATATTTT.